Shown below are 15 T cell receptor beta chains from a single sample sequenced in a study of blood T cell repertoires in COVID-19 (dated by TCRdb to about 2020). The library was produced with the immunoSEQ multiplex PCR assay. Here the immuneACCESS table is served through TCRdb, limited to in-frame sequences with V and J called. Missing clones are a known gap in these copies; in checked studies unresolved V genes cover under half, and the rest lacks a known reason. This sample holds 130,000 to 150,000 clones; around 84% were observed only once. Of the sample, approximately 12% is held by the ten largest clones. Source material: peripheral blood. All receptors come from a man aged 60 to 75 with active or convalescent COVID-19.

This chain connects TRBV21-1 to TRBJ1-1; TRBD1, as called in the table, went unchecked against the DNA. TRBV21-1 counts as a pseudogene. The CDR3 is 16 amino acids. Here the CDR3 DNA reads TGTGCCAGCAGCACGGGACAGGAGCTTTTGAACACTGAAGCTTTCTTT. Protein product: CASSTGQELLNTEAFF.

The chain links TRBV6-5 to TRBJ2-7; 7 bases match TRBD1. V shed 6 bases and J 4 bases; nucleotides not matched to a gene: 6. CDR3 length equals 13 residues. The germline V gene encodes CDR1 MNHEY and CDR2 SVGAGI. CDR3 sequence reads: CASRGTVHYEQYF. CDR3 coding DNA: TGTGCCAGCAGGGGGACAGTCCATTACGAGCAGTACTTC.

This sequence joins TRBV24-1 and TRBJ2-1; TRBD2 matches 13 bases. This CDR3 is built from 16 residues. Germline V gene lookup returns CDR1 KGHDR and CDR2 SFDVKD. Unmatched junction bases numbered 4, after V lost 4 bases and J lost 5 bases. CDR3 coding DNA: TGTGCCACCAGTGACGCCGGGACTAGCGGGGACAATGAGCAGTTCTTC. Translation: CATSDAGTSGDNEQFF.

The chain joins TRBV7-9 to TRBJ1-2, with unresolved D. The CDR3 consists of 13 residues. V lost 5 bases, J lost 8 bases, and 15 bases lay in between. CDR1 and CDR2 (germline): SEHNR, FQNEAQ (reference sequence). The CDR3 DNA reads TGTGCCAGCAGCCCATCCCGCGGCGTGGGCTACACCTTC. It is translated as CASSPSRGVGYTF.

This rearrangement joins TRBV28 to TRBJ2-7, with D perhaps matching TRBD1 (6 bases). Germline loops: CDR1 MDHEN, CDR2 SYDVKM. The V end lost 11 bases, the J end lost 5 bases, and 19 bases lay between the germline ends. The CDR3 is 13 residues long. Here the CDR3 reads CASTGSAEHEQYF. Here the CDR3 DNA reads TGTGCCTCTACAGGGTCTGCAGAGCACGAGCAGTACTTC.

The chain links TRBV3-1 (or the pseudogene TRBV3-2) to TRBJ1-1, with D possibly TRBD1 on 5 matching bases. Trimming cost V 1 base and J 4 bases, with 25 bases left between them. Germline V gene sequence: CDR1 LGHDT, CDR2 YNNKEL (reference sequence). This CDR3 spans 19 amino acids. The CDR3 loop reads CASSQGLGTFLKRGTEAFF. The CDR3, as DNA: TGTGCCAGCAGCCAAGGGTTAGGCACATTCCTGAAAAGGGGCACTGAAGCTTTCTTT.

The chain carries TRBV5-4 and TRBJ2-3; TRBD2 matches at 10 bases. Germline values: CDR1 SGHNT, CDR2 YYREEE (reference sequence). The CDR3 is 16 residues long. V was pared by 2 bases and J by 1 base, with 4 bases of the junction left unmatched. This CDR3 reads CASSFRLAGGTDTQYF. The CDR3 nucleotides read TGTGCCAGCAGCTTTAGGCTAGCGGGGGGCACAGATACGCAGTATTTT.

CDR3 loop: CASSLARGQGDEQFF. The CDR3 DNA sequence: TGTGCCAGCAGCTTAGCGCGAGGACAGGGGGATGAGCAGTTCTTC. This chain uses TRBV7-8 with TRBJ2-1, with TRBD1 identical over 10 bases. V shed 0 bases and J 8 bases; nucleotides not matched to a gene: 4. This CDR3 region has 15 residues. Germline V lookup: CDR1 SGHVS, CDR2 FQNEAQ.

V is TRBV11-3 and J is TRBJ2-3; TRBD2 aligns across 7 bases. The CDR3 runs to 16 residues. Germline V CDR1 and CDR2: SGHNT, YENEEA. V trimming: 1 base; J trimming: 1 base; junction bases outside the gene matches: 5. The CDR3 sequence: CASSLVVAGGTDTQYF. The CDR3 coding sequence is TGTGCCAGCAGCTTAGTGGTAGCGGGTGGCACAGATACGCAGTATTTT.

The V gene is TRBV4-3, the J gene TRBJ2-1; 12 bases map to TRBD2. Per germline, CDR1 LGHNA and CDR2 YSLEER. The CDR3 totals 20 residues. V lost 0 bases and J lost 3; bases outside the gene matches: 12. CDR3 coding DNA: TGCGCCAGCAGCCAAGATGCCCCCGGGACTAGCGGGTCCCACTACAATGAGCAGTTCTTC. Its translation: CASSQDAPGTSGSHYNEQFF.

The gene calls are TRBV5-1 and TRBJ2-2, with a weak D call TRBD2 (6 bases). This CDR3 is 17 amino acids long. Trimming left V 0 bases short and J 1 base short, with 13 bases between. Looked up from germline, CDR1 is SGHRS and CDR2 is YFSETQ. Here the CDR3 reads CASSLAVGSGNTGELFF. CDR3 coding DNA: TGCGCCAGCAGCTTGGCCGTAGGTAGCGGGAACACCGGGGAGCTGTTTTTT.

V is TRBV3-1 (or the pseudogene TRBV3-2) and J is TRBJ2-1, with TRBD2 as a possible D gene (5 bases). CDR3 length: 12 residues. CDR1 and CDR2 from the germline V gene are LGHDT and YNNKEL (reference sequence). The V gene lost 3 bases and the J gene lost 9 bases, with 9 bases spanning the gap. CDR3 in DNA: TGTGCCAGCAGCCACCTTGGACTTGAGCAGTTCTTC. This sequence encodes CASSHLGLEQFF.

The chain joins TRBV5-1 to TRBJ2-1; 10 nucleotides agree with TRBD2. The germline V gene has CDR1 SGHRS and CDR2 YFSETQ. Trimming cost V 3 bases and J 5 bases; bases outside gene matches: 8. CDR3 size: 16 residues. CDR3 nucleotides: TGCGCCAGCAGCTCCGCCCCTAGCGGGGGACACAATGAGCAGTTCTTC. This codes for CASSSAPSGGHNEQFF.

The CDR3 loop is CSVPTPGEGTEAFF. The CDR3 DNA reads as TGCAGCGTTCCAACCCCGGGGGAGGGCACTGAAGCTTTCTTT. The V call is TRBV29-1, the J call TRBJ1-1; D is perhaps TRBD1 (5 bases). The CDR3 loop spans 14 amino acids. The germline gives CDR1 SQVTM, CDR2 ANQGSEA. Deletions cut 5 bases from V and 4 bases from J, with 17 bases between.

This sequence joins TRBV4-2 and TRBJ1-2, with D possibly TRBD1 on 6 matching bases. CDR3 length: 15 amino acids. Deletions cut 0 bases from V and 4 bases from J, with 12 bases between. Germline V gene data show CDR1 as LGHNA and CDR2 as YNFKEQ. CDR3 sequence (DNA): TGTGCCAGCAGCCAAGATCACGCAGGGGTCTATGGCTACACCTTC. Its translation is CASSQDHAGVYGYTF.